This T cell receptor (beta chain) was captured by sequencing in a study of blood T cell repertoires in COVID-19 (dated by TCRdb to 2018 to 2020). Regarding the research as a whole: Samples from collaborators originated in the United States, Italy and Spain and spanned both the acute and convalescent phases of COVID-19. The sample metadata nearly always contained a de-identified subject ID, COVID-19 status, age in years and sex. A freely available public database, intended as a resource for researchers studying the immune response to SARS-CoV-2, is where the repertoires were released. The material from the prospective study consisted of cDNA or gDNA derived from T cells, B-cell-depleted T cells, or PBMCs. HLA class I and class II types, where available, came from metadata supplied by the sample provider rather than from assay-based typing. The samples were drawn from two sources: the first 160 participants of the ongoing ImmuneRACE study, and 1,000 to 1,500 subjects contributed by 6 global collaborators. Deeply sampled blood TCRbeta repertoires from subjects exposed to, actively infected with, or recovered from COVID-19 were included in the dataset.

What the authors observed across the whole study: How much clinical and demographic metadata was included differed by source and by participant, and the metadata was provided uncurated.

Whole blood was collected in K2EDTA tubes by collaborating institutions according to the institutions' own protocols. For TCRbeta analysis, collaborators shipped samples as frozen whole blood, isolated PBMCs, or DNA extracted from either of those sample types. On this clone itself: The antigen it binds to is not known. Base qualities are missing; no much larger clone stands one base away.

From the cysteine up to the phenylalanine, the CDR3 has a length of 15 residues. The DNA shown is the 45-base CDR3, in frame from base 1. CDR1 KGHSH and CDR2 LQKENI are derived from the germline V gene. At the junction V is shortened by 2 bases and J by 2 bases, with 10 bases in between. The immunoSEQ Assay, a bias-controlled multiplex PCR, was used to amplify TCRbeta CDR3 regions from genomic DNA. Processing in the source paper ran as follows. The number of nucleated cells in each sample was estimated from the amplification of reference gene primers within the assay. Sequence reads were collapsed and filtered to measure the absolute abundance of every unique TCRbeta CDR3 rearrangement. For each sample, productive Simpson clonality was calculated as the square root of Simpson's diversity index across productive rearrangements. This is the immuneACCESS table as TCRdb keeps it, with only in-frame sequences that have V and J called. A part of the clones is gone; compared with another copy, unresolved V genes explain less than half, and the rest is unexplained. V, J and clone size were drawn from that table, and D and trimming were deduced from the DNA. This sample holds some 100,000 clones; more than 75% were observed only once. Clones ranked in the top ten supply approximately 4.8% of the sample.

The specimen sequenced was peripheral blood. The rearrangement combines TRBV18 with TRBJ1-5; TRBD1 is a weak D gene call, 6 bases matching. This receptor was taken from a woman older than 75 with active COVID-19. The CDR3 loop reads CASSPGGSGNQPQHF. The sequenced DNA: TGTGCCAGCTCACCAGGGGGCAGCGGCAATCAGCCCCAGCATTTT.